One T cell receptor (beta chain) is described in this entry. The read halts 3 residues ahead of the CDR3 end, with the missing end drawn from the germline J gene. These data are taken from a study of T cells in women clearing cervical HPV infection. Sequenced by immunoSEQ multiplex PCR; TCRdb stores in-frame clones only, minus some. This listing includes more than 15,000 clones. The germline V gene encodes CDR1 KGHDR and CDR2 SFDVKD. The CDR3 totals 13 residues. The V end lost 0 bases, the J end lost 5 bases, and 7 bases lay between the germline ends. The sample was blood buffy coat. The receptor was isolated from a woman between 18 and 70 years old with a cervical HPV16 infection that either progressed to CIN3+ or cleared (not recorded which). This chain uses TRBV24-1 with TRBJ2-7; D is perhaps TRBD1 (6 bases). The CDR3 bases that were read are TGTGCCACCAGTGATTTGTACAGGGACGAG. It translates to CATSDLYRDE. In full, the CDR3 reads CATSDLYRDEQYF.